Below, one TCR beta chain is given with its context. The germline V gene has CDR1 MNHEY and CDR2 SVGAGI. With V trimmed by 2 bases and J by 6 bases, 4 bases remained unmatched. There are 14 residues in the CDR3. The data stem from a study of shared T cell receptors in the human thymus. TCRdb's table, derived via immunoSEQ multiplex PCR, lists solely in-frame clones and lacks some. The sample carries 550,000 to 800,000 clones, 70% to 90% recorded once. These data also formed part of another study, on human thymus T cells. From that report: Samples came from healthy Finnish infants during open corrective cardiac surgery. Resections from corrective heart surgery provided thymus tissue. Seemingly biased V and J gene usage marked thymic and blood repertoires. The related literature has documented a marked overlap of thymic repertoires among unrelated individuals.

The chain recombines TRBV6-5 with TRBJ1-2, with 9 bases aligning to TRBD1. The sequence derives from a girl under three years old with a congenital heart defect. The sample consisted of thymocytes. CDR3 amino acids: CASSYGTGLNGYTF. CDR3 coding DNA: TGTGCCAGCAGTTACGGGACAGGGCTTAATGGCTACACCTTC.